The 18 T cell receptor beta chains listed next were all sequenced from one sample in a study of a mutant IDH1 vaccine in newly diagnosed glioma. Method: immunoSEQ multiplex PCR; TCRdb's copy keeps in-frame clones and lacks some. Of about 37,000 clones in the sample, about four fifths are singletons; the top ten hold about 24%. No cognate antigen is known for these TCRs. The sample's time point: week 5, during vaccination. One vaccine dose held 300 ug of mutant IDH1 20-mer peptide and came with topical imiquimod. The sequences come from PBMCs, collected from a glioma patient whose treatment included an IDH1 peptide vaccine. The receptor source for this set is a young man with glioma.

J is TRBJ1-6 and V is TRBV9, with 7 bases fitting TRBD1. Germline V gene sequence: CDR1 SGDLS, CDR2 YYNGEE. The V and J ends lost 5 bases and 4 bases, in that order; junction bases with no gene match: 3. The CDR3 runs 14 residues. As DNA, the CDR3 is TGTGCCAGCAGTGAGGGACAGTATAATTCACCCCTCCACTTT. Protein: CASSEGQYNSPLHF. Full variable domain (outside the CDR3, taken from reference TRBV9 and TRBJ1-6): DSGVTQTPKHLITATGQRVTLRCSPRSGDLSVYWYQQSLDQGLQFLIQYYNGEERAKGNILERFSAQQFPDLHSELNLSSLELGDSALYFCASSEGQYNSPLHFGNGTRLTVT.

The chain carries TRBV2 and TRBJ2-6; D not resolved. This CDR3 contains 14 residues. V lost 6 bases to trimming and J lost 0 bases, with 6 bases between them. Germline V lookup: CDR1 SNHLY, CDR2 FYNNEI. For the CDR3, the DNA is TGTGCCAGCAGACAGTTCTCTGGGGCCAACGTCCTGACTTTC. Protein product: CASRQFSGANVLTF.

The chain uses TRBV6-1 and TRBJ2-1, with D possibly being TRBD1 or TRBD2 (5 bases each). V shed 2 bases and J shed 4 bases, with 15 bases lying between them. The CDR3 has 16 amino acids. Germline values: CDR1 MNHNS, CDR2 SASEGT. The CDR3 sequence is CASSEQGFREYNEQFF. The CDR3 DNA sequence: TGTGCCAGCAGTGAACAGGGTTTCAGGGAGTACAATGAGCAGTTCTTC.

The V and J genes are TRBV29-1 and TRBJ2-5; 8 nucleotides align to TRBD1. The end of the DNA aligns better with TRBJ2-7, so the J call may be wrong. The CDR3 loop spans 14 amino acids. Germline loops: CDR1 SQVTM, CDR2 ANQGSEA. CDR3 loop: CSVDPGQGGNEQYF. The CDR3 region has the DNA TGCAGCGTTGATCCCGGACAGGGTGGTAACGAGCAGTACTTC.

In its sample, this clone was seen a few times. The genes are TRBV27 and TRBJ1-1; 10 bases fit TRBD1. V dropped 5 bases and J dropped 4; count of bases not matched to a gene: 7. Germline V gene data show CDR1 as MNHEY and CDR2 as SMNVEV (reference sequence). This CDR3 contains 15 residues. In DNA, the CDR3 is TGTGCCAGCAGTCTCTCGGACAGGGGGAGCACTGAAGCTTTCTTT. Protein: CASSLSDRGSTEAFF.

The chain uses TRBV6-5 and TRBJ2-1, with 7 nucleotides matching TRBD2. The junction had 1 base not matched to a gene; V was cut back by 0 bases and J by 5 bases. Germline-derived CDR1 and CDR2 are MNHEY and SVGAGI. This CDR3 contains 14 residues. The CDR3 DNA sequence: TGTGCCAGCAGTTACTCCGGACTAGACAATGAGCAGTTCTTC. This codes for CASSYSGLDNEQFF.

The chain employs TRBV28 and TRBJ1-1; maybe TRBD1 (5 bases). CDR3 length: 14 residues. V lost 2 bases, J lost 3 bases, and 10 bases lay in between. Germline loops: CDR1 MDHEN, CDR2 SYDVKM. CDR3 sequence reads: CASSLGGAHTEAFF. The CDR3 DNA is TGTGCCAGCAGTTTAGGAGGGGCTCACACTGAAGCTTTCTTT.

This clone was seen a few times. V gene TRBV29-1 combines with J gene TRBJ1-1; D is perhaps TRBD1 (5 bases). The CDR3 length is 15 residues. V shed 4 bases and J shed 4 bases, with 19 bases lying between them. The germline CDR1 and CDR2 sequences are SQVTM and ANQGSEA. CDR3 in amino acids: CSVVGGEGSSTEAFF. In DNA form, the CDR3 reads TGCAGCGTTGTAGGAGGGGAAGGGTCGTCCACTGAAGCTTTCTTT.

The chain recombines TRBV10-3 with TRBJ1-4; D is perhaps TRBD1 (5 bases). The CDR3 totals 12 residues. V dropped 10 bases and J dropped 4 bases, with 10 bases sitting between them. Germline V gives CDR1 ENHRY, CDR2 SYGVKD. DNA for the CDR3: TGTGCCACCCGGGGCGATAATGAAAAACTGTTTTTT. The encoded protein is CATRGDNEKLFF.

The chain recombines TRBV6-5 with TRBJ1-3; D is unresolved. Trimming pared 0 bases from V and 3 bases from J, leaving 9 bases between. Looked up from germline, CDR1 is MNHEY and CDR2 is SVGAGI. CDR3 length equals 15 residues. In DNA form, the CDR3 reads TGTGCCAGCAGTTACTCTGAGGAAGGTGGAAACACCATATATTTT. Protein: CASSYSEEGGNTIYF.

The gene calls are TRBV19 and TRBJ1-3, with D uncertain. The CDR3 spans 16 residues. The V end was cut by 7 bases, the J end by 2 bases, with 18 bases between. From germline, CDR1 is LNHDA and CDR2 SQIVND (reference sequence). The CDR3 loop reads CASKAHEKATGNTIYF. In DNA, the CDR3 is TGTGCCAGTAAGGCCCATGAAAAGGCAACTGGAAACACCATATATTTT.

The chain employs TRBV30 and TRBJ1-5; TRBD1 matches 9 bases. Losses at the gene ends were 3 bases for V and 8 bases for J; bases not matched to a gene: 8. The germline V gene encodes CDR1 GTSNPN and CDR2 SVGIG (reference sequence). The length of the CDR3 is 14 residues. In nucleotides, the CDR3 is TGTGCCTGGAGGATCACAGGGGGCCTTGAGCCCCAGCATTTT. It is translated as CAWRITGGLEPQHF.

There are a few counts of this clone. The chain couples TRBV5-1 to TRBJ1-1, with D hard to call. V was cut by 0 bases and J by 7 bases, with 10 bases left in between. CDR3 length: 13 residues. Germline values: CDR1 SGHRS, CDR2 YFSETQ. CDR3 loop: CASSLAPGREAFF. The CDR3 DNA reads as TGCGCCAGCAGCTTGGCCCCTGGACGTGAAGCTTTCTTT.

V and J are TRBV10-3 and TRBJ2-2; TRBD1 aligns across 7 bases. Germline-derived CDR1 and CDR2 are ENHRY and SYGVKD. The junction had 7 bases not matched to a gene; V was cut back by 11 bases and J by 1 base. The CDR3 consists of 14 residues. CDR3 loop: CASGQQGNTGELFF. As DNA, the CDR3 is TGTGCCTCGGGACAGCAGGGGAACACCGGGGAGCTGTTTTTT.

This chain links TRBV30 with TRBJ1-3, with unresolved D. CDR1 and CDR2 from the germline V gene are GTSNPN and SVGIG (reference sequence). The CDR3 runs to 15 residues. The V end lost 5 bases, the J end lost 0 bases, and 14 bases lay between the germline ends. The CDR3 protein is CAWGPKLVSGNTIYF. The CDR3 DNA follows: TGTGCCTGGGGCCCCAAGTTAGTCTCTGGAAACACCATATATTTT.

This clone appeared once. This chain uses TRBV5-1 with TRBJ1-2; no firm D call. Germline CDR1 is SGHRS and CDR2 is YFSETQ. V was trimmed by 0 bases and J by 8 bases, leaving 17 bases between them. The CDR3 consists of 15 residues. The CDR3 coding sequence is TGCGCCAGCAGCTTGGGGAGGGTCCCACTTTACGGCTACACCTTC. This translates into CASSLGRVPLYGYTF.

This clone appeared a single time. This CDR3 reads CASSRLGRENTGELFF. In nucleotides, the CDR3 is TGCGCCAGCAGCCGACTGGGCAGGGAGAACACCGGGGAGCTGTTTTTT. The chain uses TRBV4-1 and TRBJ2-2; a possible D gene is TRBD1 (5 bases). This CDR3 has 16 residues. Per germline, CDR1 MGHRA and CDR2 YSYEKL. V lost 4 bases and J lost 1, with 13 bases in between.

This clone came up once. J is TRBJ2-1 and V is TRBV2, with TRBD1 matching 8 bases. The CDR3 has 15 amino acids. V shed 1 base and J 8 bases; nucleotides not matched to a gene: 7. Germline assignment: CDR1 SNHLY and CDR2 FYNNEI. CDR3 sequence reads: CASSEEYRGKDEQFF. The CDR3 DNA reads TGTGCCAGCAGTGAAGAATACAGGGGGAAGGATGAGCAGTTCTTC.